A selection of T cell receptor beta chains follows, all from one sample in a study of blood T cell repertoires in COVID-19. This table comes from immunoSEQ multiplex PCR, and its TCRdb copy is limited to in-frame clones, with some not included. Here the sample spans more than 100,000 clones, approximately 90% being singletons. Material: peripheral blood. The source is a man aged 50 or older with active or convalescent COVID-19. The CDR3 runs from the conserved cysteine through the conserved F or W. The order of the fields is clone size, D gene, V gene, J gene, CDR3 DNA, CDR3 protein. D genes are given only for firm matches. Clone size is not always given. Where it is, it says once, few, many or a class for expanded clones.

few,.,TRBV27,TRBJ2-1,TGTGCCAGCAGTTTATCTCGGTTAGGTAGAGCGAGGAACAATGAGCAGTTCTTC,CASSLSRLGRARNNEQFF
.,TRBD2,TRBV6-1,TRBJ2-2,TGTGCCAGCAGTGAAGCGGGCGGGAGGAACACCGGGGAGCTGTTTTTT,CASSEAGGRNTGELFF
.,TRBD1,TRBV5-1,TRBJ2-7,TGCGCCAGCAGCCCCGGGGGACAGGGGGCGGGAGAGCAGTACTTC,CASSPGGQGAGEQYF
.,TRBD2,TRBV28,TRBJ2-5,TGTGCCAGCAGGACCGGGACTAGCGGAATTCAAGAGACCCAGTACTTC,CASRTGTSGIQETQYF
.,TRBD2,TRBV5-1,TRBJ2-2,TGCGCCAGCAGCAACGGGGGAGGGTTCACCGGGGAGCTGTTTTTT,CASSNGGGFTGELFF
.,TRBD1,TRBV2,TRBJ1-5,TGTGCCAGCCAAAGGGACAGGGGTAGCCAGCCCCAGCATTTT,CASQRDRGSQPQHF
.,.,TRBV19,TRBJ2-7,TGTGCCAGTAGTCAGCAGGGCTGGTCCTACGAGCAGTACTTC,CASSQQGWSYEQYF
.,.,TRBV4-1,TRBJ2-7,TGCGCCAGCAGCTACCTCCGGGGAGCGGAATACGAGCAGTACTTC,CASSYLRGAEYEQYF
.,TRBD1,TRBV5-4,TRBJ1-1,TGTGCCAGCGGGGGACAGGGATACACTGAAGCTTTCTTT,CASGGQGYTEAFF
few,TRBD1,TRBV7-2,TRBJ2-1,TGTGCCAGCAGGTACAGGGGTGGGAGAGGGCTCCGTGAGCAGTTCTTC,CASRYRGGRGLREQFF
.,TRBD1,TRBV30,TRBJ2-7,TGTGCCTGGAGTAGGTTCCTGCAGGGGGCTTCCTACGAGCAGTACTTC,CAWSRFLQGASYEQYF
.,TRBD1,TRBV6-1,TRBJ1-2,TGTGCCAGCAGTGAAATGACCGGGACAGGCGGAAAGGGCACCTTC,CASSEMTGTGGKGTF
once,TRBD1,TRBV19,TRBJ2-1,TGTGCCAGTAGCGAATCGGGACAGGACTACAATGAGCAGTTCTTC,CASSESGQDYNEQFF
.,.,TRBV6-2/TRBV6-3,TRBJ1-2,TGTGCCAGCAGTTACTCCAGCTATGGCTACACCTTC,CASSYSSYGYTF
.,TRBD2,TRBV6-6,TRBJ2-7,TGTGCCAGCAGGCCCGGGGGGGGTTACGAGCAGTACTTC,CASRPGGGYEQYF
.,TRBD2,TRBV3-1/TRBV3-2,TRBJ2-3,TGTGCCAGCAGCCAAGATGTAGCGGGAGGTAGCACAGATACGCAGTATTTT,CASSQDVAGGSTDTQYF
.,.,TRBV5-1,TRBJ1-1,TGCGCCAGCAGTCGTGGGGAGCTAAGCACTGAAGCTTTCTTT,CASSRGELSTEAFF
.,TRBD1,TRBV6-6,TRBJ1-2,TGTGCCAGCAGTCTAATTTTCTCAGGGGGACATAACTATGGCTACACCTTC,CASSLIFSGGHNYGYTF
.,TRBD1,TRBV7-9,TRBJ2-6,TGTGCCAGCAGCTTAGCTGGGGACAGGGGCCACTCTGGGGCCAACGTCCTGACTTTC,CASSLAGDRGHSGANVLTF
once,TRBD1,TRBV7-8,TRBJ2-1,TGTGCCAGCAGCCTCAGGGGGAACAATGAGCAGTTCTTC,CASSLRGNNEQFF
once,TRBD1,TRBV19,TRBJ1-2,TGTGCCAGTAGTACCGGACAGGGGAGGATAGACTACACCTTC,CASSTGQGRIDYTF
once,.,TRBV12-5,TRBJ2-3,TGTGCTAGTGGTTCCTTAGCGACCGTCACGCAGTATTTT,CASGSLATVTQYF
.,.,TRBV10-3,TRBJ2-7,TGTGCCATCAGTGAGTCCATTGGCGGGGCATACGAGCAGTACTTC,CAISESIGGAYEQYF
.,TRBD1,TRBV11-2,TRBJ2-7,TGTGCCAGCAGTCCTTCGATTGGACAGGACTACGAGCAGTACTTC,CASSPSIGQDYEQYF
.,.,TRBV19,TRBJ2-5,TGTGCCAGTAGTATCCGGGCCGGGCAAGGGGCCCAGTACTTC,CASSIRAGQGAQYF
.,.,TRBV10-3,TRBJ2-5,TGTGCCACCCAACAGGTTTACGGGGAGACCCAGTACTTC,CATQQVYGETQYF
once,TRBD2,TRBV29-1,TRBJ2-5,TGCAGCGTTGGGACTAGTAATCAAGAGACCCAGTACTTC,CSVGTSNQETQYF
once,.,TRBV5-8,TRBJ2-1,TGTGCCAGCAGCTTGGTGGTTTCGTTGGGACTGCGAATTCCTAATGAGCAGTTCTTC,CASSLVVSLGLRIPNEQFF
.,TRBD1,TRBV28,TRBJ1-4,TGTGCCAGCAGTTTAATGGGACAGCCTAATGAAAAACTGTTTTTT,CASSLMGQPNEKLFF
.,TRBD2,TRBV19,TRBJ2-3,TGTGCCACCCTTCCCTGGGGGGGACTAGCGGGGGGAAGCACAGATACGCAGTATTTT,CATLPWGGLAGGSTDTQYF
.,TRBD1,TRBV13,TRBJ1-6,TGTGCCAGCAGGCCGACAGGGAGCTCCTATAATTCACCCCTCCACTTT,CASRPTGSSYNSPLHF
.,TRBD2,TRBV15,TRBJ2-3,TGTGCCACCAGCAGAAGGGTAGCTAGCGGAACAGATACGCAGTATTTT,CATSRRVASGTDTQYF
once,TRBD1,TRBV19,TRBJ2-1,TGTGCCAGTACCTTGGGGACAGGTAGGAATGAGCAGTTCTTC,CASTLGTGRNEQFF
.,TRBD1,TRBV10-3,TRBJ1-2,TGTGCCATCAGTCGCTTCGGGACAGAAAAGAACTATGGCTACACCTTC,CAISRFGTEKNYGYTF
few,.,TRBV9,TRBJ2-7,TGTGCCAGCAGCGTAGAAGGGGGTAGTTCGGGCGAGCAGTACTTC,CASSVEGGSSGEQYF
.,.,TRBV12-5,TRBJ1-2,TGTGCTAGTGGTATCGAAGAGGGGGTGGTCTATGGCTACACCTTC,CASGIEEGVVYGYTF
.,TRBD1,TRBV30,TRBJ2-7,TGTGCCTGGACGAGACAGGGTAGCGAGCAGTACTTC,CAWTRQGSEQYF
.,TRBD2,TRBV3-1/TRBV3-2,TRBJ2-7,TGTGCCAGCAGCCAAGGCGGGAGCGCCACCTACGAGCAGTACTTC,CASSQGGSATYEQYF
.,.,TRBV19,TRBJ1-2,TGTGCCAGTACTCCCGGGGAAGACTATGGCTACACCTTC,CASTPGEDYGYTF
.,.,TRBV18,TRBJ1-3,TGTGCCAGCTCACAAATGACAGAAACCTCTGGAAACACCATATATTTT,CASSQMTETSGNTIYF
once,TRBD2,TRBV19,TRBJ2-7,TGTGCCAGTAGTATTTTAGCGGGAGGACCCTACGAGCAGTACTTC,CASSILAGGPYEQYF
.,.,TRBV18,TRBJ1-2,TGTGCCAGCTCACCACGGATAAACAGGGAAGGCTACACCTTC,CASSPRINREGYTF
.,.,TRBV5-5,TRBJ2-7,TGTGCCAGCAGCTGGGCAGGGGCAACCTACGAGCAGTACTTC,CASSWAGATYEQYF
.,.,TRBV19,TRBJ2-7,TGTGCCAGTAGACTAAACTACGAGCAGTACTTC,CASRLNYEQYF
.,TRBD1,TRBV5-4,TRBJ2-1,TGTGCCAGCAGCCGACGACAGGGGTTTTCCTACAATGAGCAGTTCTTC,CASSRRQGFSYNEQFF
few,.,TRBV14,TRBJ2-2,TGTGCCAGCAGCCAAGTCAGGGGTATCACCGGGGAGCTGTTTTTT,CASSQVRGITGELFF
.,.,TRBV6-1,TRBJ1-2,TGTGCCAGCAGTGAAGGGTGGACACTAGCGACGTATGGCTACACCTTC,CASSEGWTLATYGYTF
.,TRBD2,TRBV5-4,TRBJ2-5,TGTGCCAGCAGCTTGACGGGAGGGAGACAAGAGACCCAGTACTTC,CASSLTGGRQETQYF
.,.,TRBV3-1/TRBV3-2,TRBJ1-2,TGTGCCAGCACCAAAGGGTCCAGGGAAAGTGGCTACACCTTC,CASTKGSRESGYTF
.,.,TRBV4-2,TRBJ1-4,TGTGCCAGCAGCCTCAGGAAGGAAAAACTGTTTTTT,CASSLRKEKLFF
.,.,TRBV27,TRBJ2-7,TGTGCCAGCAGTTTATCGGGGGCAGGGAGGGGCTACGAGCAGTACTTC,CASSLSGAGRGYEQYF
.,.,TRBV19,TRBJ2-3,TGTGCCAGTAGTATTTCTTACAGGGTTGCAGATACGCAGTATTTT,CASSISYRVADTQYF
.,TRBD1,TRBV30,TRBJ2-1,TGTGCCTGGAGTGCCCTCACAGGGGGCAATGAGCAGTTCTTC,CAWSALTGGNEQFF
.,TRBD1,TRBV29-1,TRBJ1-2,TGCAGCGTTGTGGCAGGGGGGAGACATGGCTACACCTTC,CSVVAGGRHGYTF
.,TRBD2,TRBV4-1,TRBJ2-3,TGCGCCAGCAGCCAAGATCGGGGGGTGAACACAGATACGCAGTATTTT,CASSQDRGVNTDTQYF
once,.,TRBV6-5,TRBJ2-7,TGTGCCAGCACCAGACTATACGAGCAGTACTTC,CASTRLYEQYF
.,.,TRBV7-6,TRBJ2-1,TGTGCCAGCAGCTTAGTGGGGGGAGTACTCAATGAGCAGTTCTTC,CASSLVGGVLNEQFF